This entry describes one TCR beta chain. This sample stems from a study of T cell changes during pregnancy in multiple sclerosis. V dropped 3 bases and J dropped 1 base, with 9 bases sitting between them. This CDR3 is built from 13 residues. The germline CDR1 and CDR2 sequences are SQVTM and ANQGSEA. Clones were read by immunoSEQ multiplex PCR, and TCRdb kept only the in-frame ones, dropping some. The repertoire holds 40,000 to 45,000 clones, with around 92% as singletons. This sequence originates from a female donor with multiple sclerosis, enrolled in a pregnancy study. This sequence joins TRBV29-1 and TRBJ2-5; D is uncertain. The input for sequencing was CD4+ T cells from peripheral blood mononuclear cells, taken in the third trimester of pregnancy. CDR3 sequence (DNA): TGCAGCGTTGACAGGCAGTCCCAAGAGACCCAGTACTTC. Amino acid sequence: CSVDRQSQETQYF.